This T cell receptor (beta chain) is from a study of beta chain features in type 1 diabetes. Germline lookup yields CDR1 KGHSY and CDR2 FQNENV. The ends were cut back, 7 bases at V and 2 bases at J, with 13 bases in the middle. The CDR3 length is 14 residues. In regard to this clone: What it recognizes is unknown.

Expressed TCRB transcripts were sequenced, since all the RNA that had been isolated was reverse transcribed. Produced via immunoSEQ multiplex PCR; TCRdb's table is partial and in-frame only. Of about 260,000 clones listed, more than 65% are singletons. Findings and limits, study-wide: The similarity of naive, central memory and Treg TCRB repertoires appeared greater among patients than among healthy donors.

Material for sequencing was naive CD4+ T cells from blood. The source is a man aged 30 to 45 in good health. The J gene is TRBJ2-3, the V gene TRBV16; TRBD2 is a possible D gene (6 bases). The CDR3 region is CASNLWTITDTQYF. The CDR3 DNA reads as TGTGCCAGCAACCTTTGGACTATCACAGATACGCAGTATTTT.